One TCR beta chain is described in this entry. From germline, CDR1 is ENHRY and CDR2 SYGVKD. V dropped 6 bases and J dropped 3 bases, with 11 bases sitting between them. CDR3 length: 14 residues. Sequenced by immunoSEQ multiplex PCR; TCRdb stores in-frame clones only, minus some. The table records roughly 200,000 clones, roughly 86% of them present only once. This sample is drawn from a study of blood T cell repertoires in COVID-19. The clonotype comes from a man aged 18 to 30 with acute COVID-19. The specimen sequenced was PBMCs or T cells enriched from blood (not recorded which). The V gene is TRBV10-3, the J gene TRBJ1-4, with TRBD1 as a possible D gene (5 bases). The CDR3 nucleotides read TGTGCCATCAGCCAGACAGCCGCTAATGAAAAACTGTTTTTT. Translated: CAISQTAANEKLFF.